Each of the 15 T cell receptor beta chains below was sequenced from the same sample in a study of CD8 T cells in ankylosing spondylitis. TCRdb used MiXCR to reprocess the 5' RACE reads, holding one entry per CDR3 protein. Here the sample spans 200,000 to 300,000 distinct CDR3 sequences, 24% being singletons. The sample consisted of blood, either unsorted or a sorted T cell fraction (not recorded which). The source of these receptors is a male donor with ankylosing spondylitis or in good health (not recorded which).

J is TRBJ2-1 and V is TRBV7-8; 14 nucleotides align to TRBD2. The CDR3 spans 16 residues. Germline values: CDR1 SGHVS, CDR2 FQNEAQ. Unmatched junction bases numbered 4, after V lost 5 bases and J lost 4 bases. CDR3 nucleotide sequence: TGTGCCAGCAGCCGGACTAGCGGGGGGTTATACAATGAGCAGTTCTTC. Protein: CASSRTSGGLYNEQFF.

V gene TRBV5-1 combines with J gene TRBJ2-5, with 9 bases lining up with TRBD1. With V trimmed by 4 bases and J by 5 bases, 6 bases remained unmatched. This CDR3 is built from 14 residues. In germline, CDR1 is SGHRS, CDR2 YFSETQ. The CDR3 loop reads CASSQQGAGETQYF. The CDR3 nucleotides read TGCGCCAGCAGCCAACAGGGGGCTGGTGAGACCCAGTACTTC.

CDR3 DNA sequence: TGCAGTGCTAGGTGGGACAGGGACGGCTACACCTTC. Amino acids: CSARWDRDGYTF. The chain carries TRBV20-1 and TRBJ1-2; 9 positions match TRBD1. V gave up 3 bases and J gave up 8 bases; unmatched junction bases: 4. This CDR3 has 12 residues. In germline, CDR1 is DFQATT, CDR2 SNEGSKA (reference sequence).

J is TRBJ2-7 and V is TRBV10-3; 10 nucleotides align to TRBD2. The germline V gene has CDR1 ENHRY and CDR2 SYGVKD. This CDR3 is built from 14 residues. With 7 bases clipped from V and 7 bases from J, the junction kept 10 bases outside the gene matches. DNA of the CDR3: TGTGCCATCACCAAAGCGGGGGGGCCAGGGGAGCAGTACTTC. Its protein product is CAITKAGGPGEQYF.

About this clonotype: At one of its ends the junction is not consistent with the germline gene, which may arise from a read error. This sequence joins TRBV29-1 and TRBJ2-5; 9 bases align to TRBD2. Per germline, CDR1 SQVTM and CDR2 ANQGSEA. The CDR3 has 17 amino acids. CDR3 region: CSVGGWLAGPYQGTQYF. The CDR3 DNA follows: TGCAGCGTTGGGGGGTGGCTAGCGGGGCCTTACCAAGGGACCCAGTACTTC.

The chain carries TRBV29-1 and TRBJ2-2; D might be TRBD1 or TRBD2, each matching 5 bases. The CDR3 is 13 residues long. The germline V gene has CDR1 SQVTM and CDR2 ANQGSEA. Trimming took off 7 bases at V and 1 base at J, with 10 bases between the two ends. The CDR3 DNA reads as TGCAGCGGGGGGACCGTGAACACCGGGGAGCTGTTTTTT. As protein: CSGGTVNTGELFF.

The chain has TRBV6-6 and TRBJ2-7, with a weak D call TRBD2 (5 bases). The V gene's germline CDR1 is MNHNY and CDR2 SVGAGI (reference sequence). Trimming pared 0 bases from V and 6 bases from J, leaving 9 bases between. The CDR3 extends over 13 amino acids. The CDR3 DNA reads as TGTGCCAGCAGTTACTCGGGTGCGGGCGAGCAGTACTTC. Its protein product is CASSYSGAGEQYF.

This chain uses TRBV5-5 with TRBJ2-3; perhaps TRBD2 as D (6 bases). Germline CDR1 and CDR2: SGHKS and YYEKEE (reference sequence). The CDR3 contains 12 residues. With 1 base removed from V and 8 bases from J, the gap between germline ends came to 8 bases. The CDR3 is CASSLRRGTQYF. CDR3 nucleotides: TGTGCCAGCAGCTTGAGGCGGGGTACGCAGTATTTT. Supplemented by reference TRBV5-5 and TRBJ2-3, the full variable domain reads DAGVTQSPTHLIKTRGQQVTLRCSPISGHKSVSWYQQVLGQGPQFIFQYYEKEERGRGNFPDRFSARQFPNYSSELNVNALLLGDSALYLCASSLRRGTQYFGPGTRLTVL.

There are many counts of this clonotype. This sequence joins TRBV2 and TRBJ2-7; 7 bases fit TRBD1. CDR3 length equals 12 residues. The V gene's germline CDR1 is SNHLY and CDR2 FYNNEI. V was clipped by 10 bases and J by 2 bases; unmatched bases: 5. In nucleotides, the CDR3 is TGTGCCACCCAGGGGGAACCCTACGAGCAGTACTTC. It specifies CATQGEPYEQYF.

The table lists this clonotype with a few counts. CDR3 sequence (DNA): TGTGCCAGCACTCTTACCCAGCCGTCGGATACGCAGTATTTT. Its protein is CASTLTQPSDTQYF. The V and J genes are TRBV12-3 or TRBV12-4 and TRBJ2-3; the D is unclear. This CDR3 region has 14 residues. V lost 7 bases to trimming and J lost 6 bases, with 17 bases between them.

This chain links TRBV19 with TRBJ2-1; D is unresolved. The CDR3 contains 13 residues. V lost 2 bases to trimming and J lost 6 bases, with 8 bases between them. Germline CDR1 and CDR2: LNHDA and SQIVND (reference sequence). Here the CDR3 DNA reads TGTGCCAGTAGTATATCCCTCGTCAATGAGCAGTTCTTC. This sequence encodes CASSISLVNEQFF.

The chain couples TRBV5-1 to TRBJ2-2; 7 nucleotides line up with TRBD1. Germline V gene data show CDR1 as SGHRS and CDR2 as YFSETQ. With 3 bases clipped from V and 4 bases from J, the junction kept 3 bases outside the gene matches. CDR3 length: 14 amino acids. The CDR3 reads CASSSDRTTGELFF. The CDR3 nucleotides read TGCGCCAGCAGCTCGGACAGGACCACCGGGGAGCTGTTTTTT.

This clonotype was found many times. The DNA of the CDR3 is TGTGCCATCAGTCCCACAGGGTCTGTGCCACCCCTCCACTTT. Translation: CAISPTGSVPPLHF. V is TRBV10-3 and J is TRBJ1-6, with D possibly TRBD1 on 6 matching bases. V lost 5 bases and J 11 bases, leaving 16 bases between the germline ends. Germline V CDR1 and CDR2: ENHRY, SYGVKD. The CDR3 has 14 residues.

This clonotype showed up many times. The V call is TRBV12-3 or TRBV12-4, the J call TRBJ2-1; TRBD1 agrees at 10 bases. The junction had 12 bases not matched to a gene; V was cut back by 5 bases and J by 8 bases. The CDR3 contains 16 residues. In DNA form, the CDR3 reads TGTGCCAGCAGTAACAGGCCGGGACAGGGGTCGTATGAGCAGTTCTTC. Protein product: CASSNRPGQGSYEQFF.

There are many counts of this clonotype. J is TRBJ1-2 and V is TRBV29-1; maybe TRBD1 (6 bases). From germline, CDR1 is SQVTM and CDR2 ANQGSEA. The V and J ends lost 6 bases and 0 bases respectively, with 8 bases between them. CDR3 length: 12 amino acids. In DNA, the CDR3 is TGCAGCGTAAGGGACACTAACTATGGCTACACCTTC. This translates into CSVRDTNYGYTF.